A selection of T cell receptor beta chains follows, all from one sample in a study of memory CD4+ T cells and cytomegalovirus serostatus. This table comes from immunoSEQ multiplex PCR, and its TCRdb copy is limited to in-frame clones, with some not included. The sample records about 46,000 clones, roughly 73% being singletons. The sequenced sample consisted of memory CD4+ T cells from blood. These receptors were obtained from an adult in good health and CMV-seronegative. Both conserved end residues are part of each CDR3.

V gene,J gene,CDR3 protein
TRBV9,TRBJ2-5,CASSPTPTVEETQYF
TRBV7-6,TRBJ2-7,CASAAEDRGGYEQYF
TRBV18,TRBJ2-1,CASSPEGQLQFF
TRBV4-3,TRBJ2-4,CASSSGPQGLNIQYF
TRBV7-9,TRBJ1-5,CASTKTNAGNQPQHF
TRBV28,TRBJ1-1,CASGYPEAFF
TRBV7-9,TRBJ2-7,CASSFQASYEQYF
TRBV6-1,TRBJ1-1,CASSERGLGTEAFF
TRBV4-1,TRBJ1-2,CASSQDLEGRDYGYTF
TRBV2,TRBJ2-7,CANPRDRDSYEQYF
TRBV5-1,TRBJ2-4,CASSLGGQGGAKNIQYF
TRBV7-8,TRBJ2-1,CASSFRQKSYNEQFF
TRBV5-1,TRBJ1-3,CASSLLGAGNTIYF
TRBV5-6,TRBJ2-3,CASLESGGPSTDTQYF
TRBV5-4,TRBJ1-2,CASSPETASYGYTF
TRBV2,TRBJ2-1,CASSPSGTSGGSSYNEQFF
TRBV4-2,TRBJ2-7,CASSPDGGSYEQYF
TRBV7-6,TRBJ2-5,CASSLDVSGGETQYF
TRBV5-1,TRBJ2-3,CASSVAGGPSDTQYF
TRBV19,TRBJ1-2,CASSSRGQDGYTF
TRBV4-2,TRBJ2-3,CASSQEGQGNTDTQYF
TRBV30,TRBJ2-1,CAWGGTASSYNEQFF
TRBV7-6,TRBJ2-5,CASSLETDGETQYF
TRBV29-1,TRBJ2-3,CSVDAGEGHF
TRBV6-5,TRBJ1-2,CASKIETGNYGYTF
TRBV18,TRBJ1-2,CASSPQPDSYGYTF
TRBV6-5,TRBJ1-2,CASRDNGHGYGYTF
TRBV28,TRBJ1-1,CASSLSTGAGSTEAFF
TRBV4-2,TRBJ1-1,CASSQGEGLRAEAFF
TRBV21-1,TRBJ1-2,CASSKGKGAEGYGYTF
TRBV10-3,TRBJ1-1,CAISEGVTNTEAFF
TRBV7-3,TRBJ2-6,CASSLTGTGGYSGANVLTF
TRBV19,TRBJ1-1,CASTPRTPESNTEAFF
TRBV2,TRBJ1-4,CASILSGLNEKLFF
TRBV10-1,TRBJ1-2,CASTHRTGQVYGYTF
TRBV7-6,TRBJ2-5,CASSLLTRDNQETQYF
TRBV6-6,TRBJ2-7,CASSGTTYEQYF
TRBV2,TRBJ1-5,CASSGAGRNQPQHF